A single sample is the source of the 24 T cell receptor beta chains below, sequenced in a study of spatial heterogeneity in lung cancer. Notes on the study in general: Mutation tallies in tumors tracked expanded intratumoral alpha and beta TCR counts.

Described time point: sample taken at primary tumor resection. Their specific antigens are unknown. TCRdb fed the 5' RACE reads into MiXCR, producing one record per CDR3 protein. The table shows more than 6,500 distinct CDR3 sequences, with roughly 12% occurring only once. Material: lung tumor tissue, obtained at surgery. These receptors came from a male donor with early-stage non-small cell lung cancer.

By sample fraction, this clonotype is medium-sized (0.01 to 0.1%). Since it is a stray read in a library aimed at alpha chains, this beta chain has a size that is not meaningful. This sequence joins TRBV7-2 and TRBJ2-7; D is ambiguous. The CDR3 length is 15 residues. Trimming left V 1 base short and J 2 bases short, with 12 bases between. Germline V gene lookup returns CDR1 SGHTA and CDR2 FQGNSA. CDR3: CASSLGALKAYEQYF. CDR3 sequence (DNA): TGTGCCAGCAGCTTAGGAGCGCTCAAGGCCTACGAGCAGTACTTC.

This clonotype was found many times. Found in a library prepared for alpha chains, this beta chain is an off-target read, and its abundance has little meaning. The chain has TRBV25-1 and TRBJ2-7, with TRBD1 matching over 8 bases. This CDR3 is built from 13 residues. The germline V gene encodes CDR1 MGHDK and CDR2 SYGVNS. The V gene end was trimmed by 2 bases and the J gene end by 7 bases; junction bases not matched to a gene: 4. This CDR3 is CASSEMTGEEQYF. For the CDR3, the DNA is TGTGCCAGCAGTGAAATGACAGGGGAAGAGCAGTACTTC.

Worth noting for this clonotype: A library made for alpha chains picked up this beta chain off target, so its size means little. V gene TRBV6-5 combines with J gene TRBJ2-5; 10 bases are a match to TRBD2. The germline gives CDR1 MNHEY, CDR2 SVGAGI. With 0 bases clipped from V and 3 bases from J, the junction kept 4 bases outside the gene matches. The CDR3 runs to 16 residues. The CDR3: CASSYSRTSGKETQYF. CDR3 in DNA: TGTGCCAGCAGTTACTCAAGGACTAGCGGTAAAGAGACCCAGTACTTC.

This clonotype was seen many times. This beta chain is a stray sequence in a library constructed for alpha chains; its clone size is not meaningful. The rearrangement links TRBV4-3 to TRBJ2-3; 10 bases agree with TRBD2. V lost 0 bases to trimming and J lost 2 bases; unmatched junction nucleotides: 5. Germline loops: CDR1 LGHNA, CDR2 YSLEER. CDR3 size: 17 residues. CDR3 loop: CASSQEVAGGPTDTQYF. In nucleotides, the CDR3 is TGCGCCAGCAGCCAAGAGGTAGCGGGAGGACCCACAGATACGCAGTATTTT.

This clonotype was seen more than once but under ten times. The size of this beta chain means little, since it is a stray read in a library made for alpha chains. This chain joins TRBV20-1 and TRBJ2-4; D uncertain. Germline CDR1 DFQATT, CDR2 SNEGSKA (reference sequence). The CDR3 spans 13 residues. Deletions cut 0 bases from V and 8 bases from J, with 11 bases between. The CDR3 here is CSARDSTSDIQYF. CDR3 DNA sequence: TGCAGTGCTAGAGATTCCACCTCGGACATTCAGTACTTC.

This clonotype is medium-sized. This beta chain is an off-target read within a library intended for alpha chains, so its frequency means little. The chain links TRBV9 to TRBJ2-2, with TRBD1 identical over 7 bases. The junction had 7 bases not matched to a gene; V was cut back by 4 bases and J by 1 base. The germline gives CDR1 SGDLS, CDR2 YYNGEE. The CDR3 runs 16 residues. The CDR3 region has the DNA TGTGCCAGCAGCCCTCGAGGGGGCGGGAACACCGGGGAGCTGTTTTTT. This codes for CASSPRGGGNTGELFF. Full variable domain (outside the CDR3, taken from reference TRBV9 and TRBJ2-2): DSGVTQTPKHLITATGQRVTLRCSPRSGDLSVYWYQQSLDQGLQFLIQYYNGEERAKGNILERFSAQQFPDLHSELNLSSLELGDSALYFCASSPRGGGNTGELFFGEGSRLTVL.

This clonotype came up many times. Found in a library prepared for alpha chains, this beta chain is an off-target read, and its abundance has little meaning. This sequence joins TRBV7-2 and TRBJ2-3; no firm D call. The CDR3 has 12 residues. Trimming left V 5 bases short and J 7 bases short, with 10 bases between. Per germline, CDR1 SGHTA and CDR2 FQGNSA. CDR3 in DNA: TGTGCCAGCAGCCCTAATGTATATACGCAGTATTTT. Its translation: CASSPNVYTQYF.

By share, this clonotype counts as medium-sized. This beta chain slipped into a library made for alpha chains as a stray read, so its size is not meaningful. This sequence joins TRBV11-1 and TRBJ2-7; TRBD1 agrees at 7 bases. After removal of 5 bases from V and 7 bases from J, the junction contained 8 bases not matched to a gene. The CDR3 spans 13 residues. Germline V gene sequence: CDR1 SGHAT, CDR2 FQDESV (reference sequence). Here the CDR3 reads CASSRGQLEEQYF. The DNA of the CDR3 is TGTGCCAGCAGCCGGGGACAGCTAGAAGAGCAGTACTTC.

This clonotype was counted only a few times. Because the library targeted alpha chains, this beta chain is an off-target read whose size means little. The CDR3 sequence: CASSLGLAGAEQYF. The CDR3 nucleotides read TGTGCCAGCAGCTTGGGACTAGCGGGAGCCGAGCAGTACTTC. This chain uses TRBV11-2 with TRBJ2-7; 14 bases line up with TRBD2. The ends lost 3 bases at V and 6 bases at J; junction bases unmatched: 1. Germline CDR1 is SGHAT and CDR2 is FQNNGV. CDR3 length equals 14 residues. The full variable domain, its missing parts supplied by reference TRBV11-2 and TRBJ2-7, is EAGVAQSPRYKIIEKRQSVAFWCNPISGHATLYWYQQILGQGPKLLIQFQNNGVVDDSQLPKDRFSAERLKGVDSTLKIQPAKLEDSAVYLCASSLGLAGAEQYFGPGTRLTVT.

This clonotype was recorded at least ten times. This beta chain is an off-target read within a library intended for alpha chains, so its frequency means little. This chain uses TRBV6-2 or TRBV6-3 with TRBJ2-7, with TRBD2 identical over 10 bases. V lost 7 bases and J lost 5; bases outside the gene matches: 8. CDR3 length: 14 amino acids. Germline V lookup: CDR1 MNHEY, CDR2 SVGEGT. The CDR3 region has the DNA TGTGCCAGCACCTTAGCGGGAGGAGCGGACGAGCAGTACTTC. This translates into CASTLAGGADEQYF.

This clonotype was picked up many times. With the library built for alpha chains, this beta chain is off target and its frequency is not meaningful. This chain uses TRBV7-8 with TRBJ2-2, with 10 bases fitting TRBD1. This CDR3 region has 17 residues. Germline CDR1 and CDR2: SGHVS and FQNEAQ. Germline trimming cut 0 bases from V and 7 bases from J; bases unmatched to any gene: 8. This chain's CDR3 is CASSLAVWTGGFGELFF. The CDR3 bases are TGTGCCAGCAGCTTAGCGGTATGGACAGGGGGATTCGGGGAGCTGTTTTTT.

Worth noting for this clonotype: The library was designed around alpha chains, so this beta chain is a stray read whose abundance carries little weight. CDR3 DNA: TGTGCCAGCAGCAATGTGTCGAGACGACCCCAGCATTTT. It encodes CASSNVSRRPQHF. V gene TRBV21-1 combines with J gene TRBJ1-5. TRBV21-1 is a pseudogene locus. CDR3 length equals 13 residues.

This clonotype qualifies as medium-sized (0.01 to 0.1%). This beta chain is a stray read from a library made for alpha chains; its abundance is not meaningful. The rearrangement uses TRBV5-1 and TRBJ1-6; tentatively, D is TRBD1 (6 bases). The length of the CDR3 is 16 residues. Between the trimmed V and J ends, which lost 1 base and 9 bases, there was a span of 17 bases. The germline V gene has CDR1 SGHRS and CDR2 YFSETQ. CDR3 sequence (DNA): TGCGCCAGCAGCTTGTACCAGGGGCAGGGTAGTTCACCCCTCCACTTT. This gives the protein CASSLYQGQGSSPLHF.

This clonotype is medium-sized within its sample. This beta chain is an unintended read in a library built for alpha chains; its size means little. The gene calls are TRBV10-3 and TRBJ1-3, with D possibly being TRBD1 (5 bases). V lost 3 bases and J 0 bases, leaving 27 bases between the germline ends. The CDR3 is 21 amino acids. Germline assignment: CDR1 ENHRY and CDR2 SYGVKD. CDR3 protein: CAISDPSDRDPKRSSGNTIYF. In nucleotides, the CDR3 is TGTGCCATCAGTGACCCCTCGGACCGGGACCCTAAAAGAAGCTCTGGAAACACCATATATTTT.

Remarks on this clonotype: This beta chain turned up in a library designed for alpha chains; as an off-target read, its abundance says little. The rearrangement uses TRBV12-3 or TRBV12-4 and TRBJ2-3; possibly TRBD2 for D (5 bases). This CDR3 is 17 amino acids long. The V and J ends lost 8 bases and 3 bases respectively, with 24 bases between them. The CDR3 nucleotides are TGTGCCAGCGGAACATATTTCTTTGGGAGCGAAACAGATACGCAGTATTTT. It yields the protein CASGTYFFGSETDTQYF.

Regarding this clonotype: Within a library made for alpha chains, this beta chain is off target, and its count is uninformative. J is TRBJ1-6 and V is TRBV20-1, with a tentative D call TRBD1 (5 bases). This CDR3 has 14 residues. From germline, CDR1 is DFQATT and CDR2 SNEGSKA (reference sequence). Between the trimmed V and J ends, which lost 6 bases and 6 bases, there was a span of 15 bases. The CDR3 sequence: CSAKLRVPNSPLHF. The DNA of the CDR3 is TGCAGTGCCAAACTCAGGGTCCCTAATTCACCCCTCCACTTT.

This clonotype has at least ten counts. Within a library made for alpha chains, this beta chain is off target, and its count is uninformative. This sequence joins TRBV6-5 and TRBJ2-7; 8 nucleotides line up with TRBD1. Germline V gives CDR1 MNHEY, CDR2 SVGAGI. The CDR3 extends over 13 amino acids. J gave up 6 bases and V 2 bases, and 3 bases lay outside the gene matches. CDR3 loop: CASSYDRGGEQYF. The CDR3, as DNA: TGTGCCAGCAGTTACGACAGGGGTGGCGAGCAGTACTTC.

This clonotype was found many times. This beta chain represents an off-target read in a library built for alpha chains; its size is of limited meaning. The chain combines TRBV27 with TRBJ2-1; 8 bases fit TRBD2. Trimming removed 3 bases from V and 9 bases from J; junction bases left unmatched: 10. The CDR3 runs to 15 residues. Germline V lookup: CDR1 MNHEY, CDR2 SMNVEV (reference sequence). The CDR3 coding sequence is TGTGCCAGCAGTTTGACTTCCCGGGAGGGTGGTGAGCAGTTCTTC. It codes for CASSLTSREGGEQFF.

This clonotype occurred a few times. This beta chain lies outside the target of a library built for alpha chains; its clone size means little. The chain uses TRBV6-5 and TRBJ1-1; weak D call: TRBD1 (5 bases). Germline-derived CDR1 and CDR2 are MNHEY and SVGAGI. Trimming took 6 bases from V and 4 from J, leaving 12 bases between them. This CDR3 contains 13 residues. CDR3 protein: CASRSDSRTEAFF. The CDR3 DNA is TGTGCCAGCAGATCCGACAGCCGCACTGAAGCTTTCTTT.

This clonotype was counted ten times or more. Found in a library prepared for alpha chains, this beta chain is an off-target read, and its abundance has little meaning. The CDR3 DNA reads as TGCAGCGGGACAGTTCTAATGAACACTGAAGCTTTCTTT. Protein sequence: CSGTVLMNTEAFF. The rearrangement joins TRBV29-1 to TRBJ1-1, with D perhaps matching TRBD1 (6 bases). Germline CDR1 is SQVTM and CDR2 is ANQGSEA. Trimming cost V 7 bases and J 0 bases, with 12 bases left between them. The CDR3 runs 13 residues.

This clonotype was counted ten times or more. This beta chain is a stray sequence in a library constructed for alpha chains; its clone size is not meaningful. The chain joins TRBV19 to TRBJ2-7, with 8 bases identical to TRBD1. The CDR3 has 13 amino acids. J gave up 2 bases and V 9 bases, and 6 bases lay outside the gene matches. The germline V gene encodes CDR1 LNHDA and CDR2 SQIVND (reference sequence). CDR3 amino acids: CASSDRAAYEQYF. The DNA of the CDR3 is TGTGCCAGCTCGGACAGGGCCGCCTACGAGCAGTACTTC.

For this clonotype: The junction departs from the called germline gene at one end, perhaps through a read error. This beta chain represents an off-target read in a library built for alpha chains; its size is of limited meaning. The J gene is TRBJ2-5, the V gene TRBV7-6; TRBD2 matches at 9 bases. The CDR3 is 15 residues long. Germline V gene lookup returns CDR1 SGHVS and CDR2 FNYEAQ. CDR3 in amino acids: CASSLAASGTETQYF. The CDR3 DNA follows: TGTGCTAGCAGCTTAGCGGCTAGCGGGACGGAGACCCAGTACTTC.

This clonotype is medium-sized (0.01 to 0.1%) by share. This beta chain is off target for a library built for alpha chains, so its abundance means little. The genes are TRBV7-8 and TRBJ2-3, with unresolved D. The germline gives CDR1 SGHVS, CDR2 FQNEAQ. V lost 1 base to trimming and J lost 2 bases, with 10 bases between them. This CDR3 spans 15 amino acids. The CDR3 coding sequence is TGTGCCAGCAGCTTAGGATGGCCGTTCACAGATACGCAGTATTTT. The encoded protein is CASSLGWPFTDTQYF.

This clonotype was counted at least ten times. This beta chain slipped into a library made for alpha chains as a stray read, so its size is not meaningful. V is TRBV28 and J is TRBJ2-5, with D possibly being TRBD1 or TRBD2 (5 bases each). This CDR3 contains 14 residues. Germline CDR1 reads MDHEN; CDR2 reads SYDVKM. Between the trimmed V and J ends, which lost 6 bases and 2 bases, there was a span of 13 bases. In DNA form, the CDR3 reads TGTGCCAGCAGCCCACCCGGGACGCAAGAGACCCAGTACTTC. This codes for CASSPPGTQETQYF.